Below are 5 T cell receptor beta chains sequenced from a single sample in a study of blood T cells in healthy people across ages. Next came a second PCR, run for about 7 to 12 cycles, which used a sample-barcoded 5' primer along with a J-beta primer mix. Each CDR3 protein gets one entry after TCRdb re-called the 5' RACE reads with MiXCR. This repertoire shows about 1,500,000 distinct CDR3 sequences, about 43% found once; its top ten account for 7% to 9.5%. The sample taken for sequencing was blood. These receptors originate from a woman aged 18-30 years in good health.

This clonotype appeared a few times. V usage is TRBV20-1 and J usage is TRBJ1-6, with unresolved D. Germline CDR1 and CDR2: DFQATT and SNEGSKA (reference sequence). Trimming took 1 base from V and 2 from J, leaving 6 bases between them. The CDR3 consists of 14 residues. The CDR3 DNA is TGCAGTGCTAGAGTCGGTACCTATAATTCACCCCTCCACTTT. Residues: CSARVGTYNSPLHF.

This sequence joins TRBV3-1 and TRBJ2-7; D is unresolved. V lost 2 bases and J 4 bases, leaving 9 bases between the germline ends. Germline lookup yields CDR1 LGHDT and CDR2 YNNKEL (reference sequence). The CDR3 consists of 13 residues. The CDR3 nucleotides read TGTGCCAGCAGCCAAAGTGGATGGTACGAGCAGTACTTC. Its protein is CASSQSGWYEQYF.

This clonotype was recorded a few times. The chain combines TRBV7-2 with TRBJ1-2, with a possible D match to TRBD1 (5 bases). There are 15 residues in the CDR3. V was clipped by 0 bases and J by 0 bases, with 8 bases between them. Germline CDR1 is SGHTA and CDR2 is FQGNSA. CDR3 in amino acids: CASSLAGQTNYGYTF. CDR3 sequence (DNA): TGTGCCAGCAGCTTAGCGGGGCAGACTAACTATGGCTACACCTTC.

V usage is TRBV6-5 and J usage is TRBJ2-1; D perhaps matches TRBD1 (6 bases). V was shortened by 6 bases and J by 9 bases, with 15 bases between the two germline ends. CDR3 length: 13 residues. CDR1 and CDR2 from the germline V gene are MNHEY and SVGAGI. DNA for the CDR3: TGTGCCAGCAGGGGACACGACAATGGTGAGCAGTTCTTC. Its protein is CASRGHDNGEQFF.

The chain joins TRBV4-2 to TRBJ2-3, with TRBD2 matching over 9 bases. Per the germline V gene, CDR1 is LGHNA and CDR2 is YNFKEQ. The CDR3 has 15 amino acids. Unmatched junction bases numbered 2, after V lost 3 bases and J lost 1 base. CDR3 DNA sequence: TGTGCCAGCAGCCAGTCTAGCGGGGGCACAGATACGCAGTATTTT. This codes for CASSQSSGGTDTQYF.